One sample yielded the 5 T cell receptor beta chains listed below, sequenced in a study of CD8 T cells in ankylosing spondylitis (dated by TCRdb to 2015 to 2018). The study at large found these results: A TCR beta motif made up of fewer than 10 highly homologous amino acid variants appeared to be characteristic of blood from ankylosing spondylitis patients.

The library was prepared using 5' RACE. These reads were obtained on an Illumina HiSeq 2500. TCRdb trimmed public reads at Q25 via fastp, called clones via MiXCR and kept in-frame beta chains. Every distinct CDR3 protein forms one entry, paired with its most common genes and DNA. The sample table lists some 700,000 distinct CDR3 sequences, 15% to 20% of them with a count of one. The ten largest make up under 20% of the sample. The antigens these receptors bind are not known. Sequenced input: blood, either unsorted or a sorted T cell fraction (not recorded which). The receptors originated from a male donor with ankylosing spondylitis.

CDR3 DNA sequence: TGTGCCAGCAGTCCTCGCCCCGGGACTAGCGTACTCCATAAGACCCAGTACTTC. Residues: CASSPRPGTSVLHKTQYF. The chain couples TRBV12-3 or TRBV12-4 to TRBJ2-5; 10 bases agree with TRBD2. The J segment lost 6 bases and the V segment lost 5 bases, leaving 18 bases of the junction unmatched. This CDR3 region has 18 residues.

This clonotype was counted a few times. The J gene is TRBJ2-1, the V gene TRBV7-6, with D possibly called TRBD1 or TRBD2 (6 bases each). CDR1 SGHVS and CDR2 FNYEAQ come from the germline V gene. V lost 5 bases and J 7 bases, leaving 21 bases between the germline ends. The CDR3 extends over 16 amino acids. Written as DNA, the CDR3 is TGTGCCAGCAGCCTTAGGGGGACGGGGGTGGATAATGAGCAGTTCTTC. Protein product: CASSLRGTGVDNEQFF.

CDR3 bases: TGCAGTGCTACTAGAGGGGGCAGGGGAGGTTCAGAGACCCAGTACTTC. Its protein is CSATRGGRGGSETQYF. The genes are TRBV20-1 and TRBJ2-5; D is possibly TRBD1 (7 bases). The CDR3 is 16 amino acids. CDR1 and CDR2 (germline): DFQATT, SNEGSKA (reference sequence). Trimming pared 4 bases from V and 4 bases from J, leaving 22 bases between.

V gene TRBV28 combines with J gene TRBJ2-5, with 8 bases fitting TRBD1. Germline V gene data show CDR1 as MDHEN and CDR2 as SYDVKM. V shed 2 bases and J 4 bases; nucleotides not matched to a gene: 6. The CDR3 is 15 amino acids. CDR3 sequence: CASSLQDRVGETQYF. The CDR3 DNA sequence: TGTGCCAGCAGTTTACAGGACAGGGTGGGAGAGACCCAGTACTTC.

The J gene is TRBJ2-3, the V gene TRBV20-1; perhaps TRBD1 as D (6 bases). This CDR3 is built from 15 residues. Germline CDR1 DFQATT, CDR2 SNEGSKA (reference sequence). V was cut by 2 bases and J by 3 bases, with 15 bases left in between. CDR3 in DNA: TGCAGTGCTAGAAGAGGGACAATGGAAACAGATACGCAGTATTTT. It yields the protein CSARRGTMETDTQYF.